The clone carrying this TCR beta chain came up a few times. TCRdb's table, derived via immunoSEQ multiplex PCR, lists solely in-frame clones and lacks some. The data contain about 40,000 clones, about 94% of them singletons. Germline values: CDR1 SGHRS, CDR2 YFSETQ. The CDR3 is 16 amino acids. V lost 0 bases and J lost 4, with 15 bases in between. This specimen belongs to a study of control samples from healthy donors and cancer patients. The sequenced sample was blood. The origin of this receptor is a woman in her forties or fifties in good health. V is TRBV5-1 and J is TRBJ2-3; possibly TRBD2 for D (8 bases). The CDR3 DNA reads as TGCGCCAGCAGCTTGGGTAGCGGGACAGAGGCAGATACGCAGTATTTT. Translation gives CASSLGSGTEADTQYF.